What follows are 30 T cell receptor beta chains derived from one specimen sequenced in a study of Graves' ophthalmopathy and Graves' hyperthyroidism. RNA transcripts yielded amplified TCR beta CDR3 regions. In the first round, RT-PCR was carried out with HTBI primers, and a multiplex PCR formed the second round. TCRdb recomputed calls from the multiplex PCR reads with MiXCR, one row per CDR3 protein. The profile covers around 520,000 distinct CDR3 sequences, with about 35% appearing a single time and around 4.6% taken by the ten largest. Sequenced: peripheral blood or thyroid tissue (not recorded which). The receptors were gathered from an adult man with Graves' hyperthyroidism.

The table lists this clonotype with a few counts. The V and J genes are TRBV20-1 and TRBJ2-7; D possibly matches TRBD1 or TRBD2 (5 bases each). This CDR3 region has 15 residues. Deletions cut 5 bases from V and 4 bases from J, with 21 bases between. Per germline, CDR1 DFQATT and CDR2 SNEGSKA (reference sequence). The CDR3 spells CSAGGPGVVIYEQYF. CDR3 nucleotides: TGCAGTGCTGGGGGACCCGGGGTCGTGATTTACGAGCAGTACTTC.

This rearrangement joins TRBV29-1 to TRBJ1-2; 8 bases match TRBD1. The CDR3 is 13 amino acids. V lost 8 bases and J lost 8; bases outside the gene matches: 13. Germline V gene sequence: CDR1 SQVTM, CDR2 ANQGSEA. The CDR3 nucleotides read TGCAGCTTACCCGCAAGGACAGGGATGGGCTACACCTTC. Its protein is CSLPARTGMGYTF.

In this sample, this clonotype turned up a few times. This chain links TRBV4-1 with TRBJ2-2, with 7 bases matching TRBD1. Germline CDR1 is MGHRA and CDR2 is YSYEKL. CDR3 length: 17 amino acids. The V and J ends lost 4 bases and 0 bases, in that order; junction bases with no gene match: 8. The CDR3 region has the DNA TGCGCCAGCAGCCGAACAGGGGACCAAACGAACACCGGGGAGCTGTTTTTT. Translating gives CASSRTGDQTNTGELFF.

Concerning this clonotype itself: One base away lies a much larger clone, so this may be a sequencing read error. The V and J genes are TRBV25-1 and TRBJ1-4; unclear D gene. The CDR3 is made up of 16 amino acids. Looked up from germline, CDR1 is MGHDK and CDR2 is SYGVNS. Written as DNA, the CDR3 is TGTGCCAGCAGCCCCGACCTCATAGTGAGGAATGGAAAACTGTTTTTT. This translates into CASSPDLIVRNGKLFF.

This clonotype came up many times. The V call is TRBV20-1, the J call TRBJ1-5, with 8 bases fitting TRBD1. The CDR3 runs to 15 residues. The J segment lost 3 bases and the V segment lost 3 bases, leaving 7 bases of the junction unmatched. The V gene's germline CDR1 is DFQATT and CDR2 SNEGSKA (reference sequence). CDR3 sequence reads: CSASPRGRDNQPQHF. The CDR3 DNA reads TGCAGTGCTAGTCCCAGGGGGCGAGACAATCAGCCCCAGCATTTT.

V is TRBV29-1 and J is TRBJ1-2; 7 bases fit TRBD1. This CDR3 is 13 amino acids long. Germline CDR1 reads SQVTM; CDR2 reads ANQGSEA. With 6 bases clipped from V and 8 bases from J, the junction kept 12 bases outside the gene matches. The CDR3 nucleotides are TGCAGCGTCGCACAGGGGCGGCCCGGCGGCTACACCTTC. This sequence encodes CSVAQGRPGGYTF.

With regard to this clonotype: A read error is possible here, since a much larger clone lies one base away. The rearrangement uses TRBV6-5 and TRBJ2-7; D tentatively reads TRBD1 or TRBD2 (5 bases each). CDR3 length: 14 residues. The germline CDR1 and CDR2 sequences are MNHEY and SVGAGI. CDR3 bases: TGTGCCAGCAGTTACCTCCAGGGCTTCGGGGAGCGGTACTTC. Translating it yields CASSYLQGFGERYF.

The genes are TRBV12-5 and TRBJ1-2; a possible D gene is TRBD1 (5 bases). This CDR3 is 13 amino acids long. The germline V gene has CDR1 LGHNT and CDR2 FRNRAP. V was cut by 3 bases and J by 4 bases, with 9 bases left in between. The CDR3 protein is CASGFRVPYGYTF. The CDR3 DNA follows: TGTGCTAGTGGTTTCAGGGTACCCTATGGCTACACCTTC.

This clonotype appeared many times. CDR3: CASTRDREQYF. DNA for the CDR3: TGTGCCAGCACCAGGGACCGGGAGCAGTACTTC. The V call is TRBV27, the J call TRBJ2-7; either TRBD1 or TRBD2 may fit D (5 bases each). The CDR3 extends over 11 amino acids. The germline V and J ends were trimmed by 7 bases and 7 bases, with 11 bases remaining between them. Germline CDR1 is MNHEY and CDR2 is SMNVEV (reference sequence).

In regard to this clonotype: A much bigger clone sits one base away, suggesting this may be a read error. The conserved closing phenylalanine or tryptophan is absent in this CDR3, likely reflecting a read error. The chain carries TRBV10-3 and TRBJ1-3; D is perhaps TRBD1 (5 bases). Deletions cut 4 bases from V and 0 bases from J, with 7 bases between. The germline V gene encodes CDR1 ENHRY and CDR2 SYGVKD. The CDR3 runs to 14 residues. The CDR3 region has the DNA TGTGCCATCAGTGGGGGGTACTCTGGAAACACCATATATCTT. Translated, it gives CAISGGYSGNTIYL.

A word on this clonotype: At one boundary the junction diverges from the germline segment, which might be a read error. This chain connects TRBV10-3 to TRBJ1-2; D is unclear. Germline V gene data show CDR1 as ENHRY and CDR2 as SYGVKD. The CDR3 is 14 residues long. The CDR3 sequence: CASSDPGTNYGYTF. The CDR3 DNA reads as TGTGCCAGCAGTGACCCGGGAACTAACTATGGCTACACCTTC.

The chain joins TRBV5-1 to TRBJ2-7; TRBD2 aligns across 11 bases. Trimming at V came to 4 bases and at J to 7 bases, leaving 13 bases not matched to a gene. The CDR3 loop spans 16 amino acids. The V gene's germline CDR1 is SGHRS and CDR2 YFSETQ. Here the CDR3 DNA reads TGCGCCAGCAGCCCCCAACTAGCGGGAGATGGTAATGAGCAGTACTTC. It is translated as CASSPQLAGDGNEQYF.

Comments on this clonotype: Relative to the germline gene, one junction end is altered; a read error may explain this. This CDR3 reads CASSFRDRGDWGIRF. CDR3 nucleotides: TGTGCCAGCAGCTTCCGGGACAGGGGGGACTGGGGGATCCGGTTT. The V call is TRBV7-9, the J call TRBJ1-6; 11 nucleotides agree with TRBD1. The germline CDR1 and CDR2 sequences are SEHNR and FQNEAQ (reference sequence). The CDR3 consists of 15 residues.

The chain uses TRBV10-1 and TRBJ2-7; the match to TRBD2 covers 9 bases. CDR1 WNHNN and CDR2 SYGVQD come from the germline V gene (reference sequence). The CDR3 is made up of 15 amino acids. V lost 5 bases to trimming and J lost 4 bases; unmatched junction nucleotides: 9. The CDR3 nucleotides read TGCGCCAGCAGTTCCAGCGGGAGGACGGCTTACGAGCAGTACTTC. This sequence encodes CASSSSGRTAYEQYF.

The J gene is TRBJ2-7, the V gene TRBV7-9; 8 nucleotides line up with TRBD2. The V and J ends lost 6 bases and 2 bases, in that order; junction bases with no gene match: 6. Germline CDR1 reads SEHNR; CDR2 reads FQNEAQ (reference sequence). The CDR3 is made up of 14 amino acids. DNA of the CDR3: TGTGCCAGCAGTATTAGCGGGGACCCCTACGAGCAGTACTTC. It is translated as CASSISGDPYEQYF.

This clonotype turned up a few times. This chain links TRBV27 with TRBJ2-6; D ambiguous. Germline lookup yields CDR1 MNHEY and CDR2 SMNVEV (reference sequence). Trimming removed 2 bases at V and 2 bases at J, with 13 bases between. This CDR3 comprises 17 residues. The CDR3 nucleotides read TGTGCCAGCAGTTTACACCCCGTTGGGCCTGGGGCCAACGTCCTGACTTTC. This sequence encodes CASSLHPVGPGANVLTF.

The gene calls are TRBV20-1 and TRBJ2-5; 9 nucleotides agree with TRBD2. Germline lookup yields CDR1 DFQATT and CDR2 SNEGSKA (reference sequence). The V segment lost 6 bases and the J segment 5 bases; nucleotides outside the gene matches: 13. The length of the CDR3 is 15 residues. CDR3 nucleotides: TGCAGTGCCCAGATGGCCTCTAGCGGGGCTGAGACCCAGTACTTC. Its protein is CSAQMASSGAETQYF.

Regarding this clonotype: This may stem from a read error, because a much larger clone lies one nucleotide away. The CDR3 DNA sequence: TGTGCCATCAGTGGACCCTTCTCATACGAGCAGTACTTC. As protein: CAISGPFSYEQYF. The chain uses TRBV10-3 and TRBJ2-7, with unresolved D. V was trimmed by 4 bases and J by 4 bases, leaving 11 bases between them. The germline V gene has CDR1 ENHRY and CDR2 SYGVKD. The CDR3 has 13 residues.

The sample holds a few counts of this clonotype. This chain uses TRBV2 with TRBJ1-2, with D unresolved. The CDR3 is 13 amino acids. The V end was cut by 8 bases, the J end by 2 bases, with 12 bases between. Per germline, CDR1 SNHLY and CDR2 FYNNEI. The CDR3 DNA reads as TGTGCCAGCCGGACGGGAGGCAACTATGGCTACACCTTC. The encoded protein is CASRTGGNYGYTF.

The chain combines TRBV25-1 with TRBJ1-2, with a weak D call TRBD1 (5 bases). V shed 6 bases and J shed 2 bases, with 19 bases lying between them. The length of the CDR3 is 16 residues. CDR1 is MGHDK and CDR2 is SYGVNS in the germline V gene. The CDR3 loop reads CASSVPLYGGNYGYTF. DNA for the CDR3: TGTGCCAGCAGCGTCCCACTATATGGGGGGAACTATGGCTACACCTTC.

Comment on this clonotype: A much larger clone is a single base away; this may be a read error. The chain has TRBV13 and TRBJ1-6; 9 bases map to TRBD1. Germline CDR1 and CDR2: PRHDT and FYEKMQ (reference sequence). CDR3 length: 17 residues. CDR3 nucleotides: TGTGCCAGCAGCCTCGTATCGGGGGACAGGGCTAATCCACCCCTCCACTTT. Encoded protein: CASSLVSGDRANPPLHF.

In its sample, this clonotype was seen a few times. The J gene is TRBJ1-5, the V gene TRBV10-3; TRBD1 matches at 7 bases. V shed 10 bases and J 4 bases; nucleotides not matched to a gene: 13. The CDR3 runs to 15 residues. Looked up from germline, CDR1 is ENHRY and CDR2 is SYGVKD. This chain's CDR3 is CASGSGTALNQPQHF. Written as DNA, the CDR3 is TGTGCCAGCGGATCCGGGACAGCTCTAAATCAGCCCCAGCATTTT.

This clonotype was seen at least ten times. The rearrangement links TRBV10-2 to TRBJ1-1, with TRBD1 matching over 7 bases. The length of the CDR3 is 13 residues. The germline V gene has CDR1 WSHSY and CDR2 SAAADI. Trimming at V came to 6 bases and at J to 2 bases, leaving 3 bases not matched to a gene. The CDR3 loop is CASRTGPNTEAFF. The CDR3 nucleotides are TGCGCCAGCAGGACAGGGCCAAACACTGAAGCTTTCTTT.

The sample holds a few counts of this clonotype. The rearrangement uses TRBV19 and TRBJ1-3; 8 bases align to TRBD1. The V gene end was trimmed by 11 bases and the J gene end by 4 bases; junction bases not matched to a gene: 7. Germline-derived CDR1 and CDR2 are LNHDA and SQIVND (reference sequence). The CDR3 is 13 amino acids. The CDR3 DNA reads TGTGCCGCTGGGACAGGTCCAGGAAACACCATATATTTT. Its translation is CAAGTGPGNTIYF.

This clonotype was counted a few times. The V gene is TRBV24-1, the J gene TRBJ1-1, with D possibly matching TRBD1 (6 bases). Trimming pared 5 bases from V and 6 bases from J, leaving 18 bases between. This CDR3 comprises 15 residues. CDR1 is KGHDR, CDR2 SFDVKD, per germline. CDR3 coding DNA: TGTGCCACCAGTGCCGACGACAGGTCGACCTCTGAAGCTTTCTTT. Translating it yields CATSADDRSTSEAFF.

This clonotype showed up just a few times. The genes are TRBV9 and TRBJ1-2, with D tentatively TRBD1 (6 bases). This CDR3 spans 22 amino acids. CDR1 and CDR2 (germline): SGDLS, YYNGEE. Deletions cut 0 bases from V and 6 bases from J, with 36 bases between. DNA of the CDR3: TGTGCCAGCAGCGTAGACCCTAGGGGGACAAGGACTCTACAAGGTGGTGGCGATGGCTACACCTTC. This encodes CASSVDPRGTRTLQGGGDGYTF.

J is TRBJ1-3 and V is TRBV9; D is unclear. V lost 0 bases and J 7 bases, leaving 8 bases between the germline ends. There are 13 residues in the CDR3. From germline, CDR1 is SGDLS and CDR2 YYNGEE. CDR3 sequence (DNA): TGTGCCAGCAGCGTAGGTGGCAGGAACACCATATATTTT. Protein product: CASSVGGRNTIYF.

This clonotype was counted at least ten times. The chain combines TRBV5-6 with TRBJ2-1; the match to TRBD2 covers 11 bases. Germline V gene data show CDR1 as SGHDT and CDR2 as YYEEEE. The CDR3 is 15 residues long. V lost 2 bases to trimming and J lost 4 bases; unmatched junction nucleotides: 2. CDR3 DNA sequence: TGTGCCAGCAGCTTAATAGCGGGAGGGTACAATGAGCAGTTCTTC. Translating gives CASSLIAGGYNEQFF.

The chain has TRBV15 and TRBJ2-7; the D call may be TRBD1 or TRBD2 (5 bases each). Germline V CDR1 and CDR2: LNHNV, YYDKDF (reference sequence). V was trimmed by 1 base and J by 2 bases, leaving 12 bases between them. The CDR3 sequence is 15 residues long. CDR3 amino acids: CATSRGGTDAYEQYF. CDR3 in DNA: TGTGCCACCAGCAGAGGTGGGACGGACGCCTACGAGCAGTACTTC.

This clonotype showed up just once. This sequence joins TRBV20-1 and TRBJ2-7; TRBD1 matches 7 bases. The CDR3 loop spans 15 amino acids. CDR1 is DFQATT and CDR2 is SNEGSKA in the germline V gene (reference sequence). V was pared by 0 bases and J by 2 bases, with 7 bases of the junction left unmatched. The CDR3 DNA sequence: TGCAGTGCTAGAGATCCGGGACAGAAGACCTACGAGCAGTACTTC. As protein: CSARDPGQKTYEQYF.